The 10 T cell receptor delta chains in this list originate from one sample, sequenced in a study of γδ T cells in repeated Plasmodium falciparum infection. Flow sorting of PBMC yielded separate Vgamma9/Vdelta2+ and Vdelta2-negative gammadelta T cell populations for bulk repertoire analysis. TCRdb re-called clones from the multiplex PCR reads via CATT. The table has tens of thousands of delta-chain clones, about 2% seen once. Sequences were obtained from gamma-delta T cells from blood. These TCRs come from a pool of human donors (malaria-infected and uninfected, not separated).

This clone was detected many times. The protein TCRdb lists belongs to a much larger clone and differs from this DNA's translation at residue 7, which points to a read error; the protein shown is made from the DNA. This sequence joins TRDV2 and TRDJ1; weak D call: TRDD3 (6 bases). The J gene, left out of TCRdb, was set here by checking the DNA against germline. In germline, CDR1 is GEAIGNYY, CDR2 EKD. V dropped 7 bases and J dropped 6 bases, with 26 bases sitting between them. The CDR3 spans 16 residues. The CDR3 region is CAWPIPAHWVNHKLIF. CDR3 DNA: TGTGCCTGGCCCATTCCTGCCCACTGGGTCAATCATAAACTCATCTTT.

Notes on this clone: The protein in TCRdb stems from a much larger clone and differs at residue 6 from this DNA's translation, likely a read error; here the protein is translated from the DNA. The chain carries TRDV2 and TRDJ1; tentative D call: TRDD3 (6 bases). The J gene was missing in TCRdb and was found by matching the end of the DNA to germline. This CDR3 has 15 amino acids. V was trimmed by 3 bases and J by 0 bases, leaving 13 bases between them. Germline V gene lookup returns CDR1 GEAIGNYY and CDR2 EKD. Here the CDR3 DNA reads TGTGCCTGTGACTCCCAGGGGGACAACACCGATAAACTCATCTTT. Amino acid sequence: CACDSQGDNTDKLIF.

Turning to this clone: The protein in TCRdb stems from a much larger clone and differs at residue 14 from this DNA's translation, likely a read error; here the protein is translated from the DNA. V is TRDV2 and J is TRDJ1; TRDD3 agrees at 12 bases. TCRdb supplies no J gene; here it was assigned by aligning the nucleotide sequence to germline. The CDR3 is made up of 21 amino acids. Per germline, CDR1 GEAIGNYY and CDR2 EKD. With V trimmed by 1 base and J by 0 bases, 17 bases remained unmatched. CDR3 coding DNA: TGTGCCTGTGACACTCTTTTACTGGGGGATACTGACCTCGTCAACACCGATAAACTCATCTTT. Amino acids: CACDTLLLGDTDLVNTDKLIF.

Comment on this clone: This likely came from a read error, as a far larger clone is one base away. The same CDR3 arises from other DNA sequences in this sample as well. The V call is TRDV3, the J call TRDJ1, with 9 nucleotides matching TRDD3. TCRdb lists no J gene, so it was determined here by aligning the DNA to germline. There are 20 residues in the CDR3. Germline V gives CDR1 TVYSNPD, CDR2 GDNSRS (reference sequence). V trimming: 3 bases; J trimming: 0 bases; junction bases outside the gene matches: 23. Here the CDR3 reads CAFARVGAEGIRMYTDKLIF. The CDR3, as DNA: TGTGCCTTCGCTAGGGTGGGAGCTGAGGGGATACGGATGTACACCGATAAACTCATCTTT.

This clone was seen repeatedly, ten times or more. With a far larger clone one base away, a read error is the likely cause. This chain connects TRDV1 to TRDJ1; 7 bases fit TRDD3. TCRdb records no J gene; here it was assigned by comparing the DNA to germline. Germline V lookup: CDR1 TSWWSYY, CDR2 QGS. The CDR3 extends over 24 amino acids. The CDR3 region has the DNA TGTGCTCTTGGGGAATACTTCGTATTTTCGGGGATAACCGTCCCAGTACACCAAGTCGATGAACTCATCTTT. Residues: CALGEYFVFSGITVPVHQVDELIF.

A remark on this clone: A far larger clone is one nucleotide away, so this likely arose from a read error. The same CDR3 can be traced to other DNA sequences in this sample. The rearrangement joins TRDV3 to TRDJ1; TRDD2 or TRDD3 may be the D gene (8 bases each). From germline, CDR1 is TVYSNPD and CDR2 GDNSRS (reference sequence). V lost 3 bases, J lost 3 bases, and 29 bases lay in between. There are 18 residues in the CDR3. This chain's CDR3 is CAFPGLPTNGGSADKLIF. CDR3 DNA: TGTGCCTTCCCGGGGCTTCCTACTAATGGGGGATCAGCCGATAAACTCATCTTT.

This clone turned up a few times. Translating this DNA gives a protein that differs at residue 4 from the TCRdb one, which belongs to a much larger clone; a read error is likely, and the protein shown is this translation. The V gene is TRAV38-2/DV8, the J gene TRDJ1, with 12 positions matching TRDD3. The J gene, not given by TCRdb, was assigned here from a germline match of the nucleotide sequence. The length of the CDR3 is 26 residues. Looked up from germline, CDR1 is TSESDYY and CDR2 is QEAYKQQN. The CDR3 protein is CAYKSAWAHPLKDRYWGIPISDKLIF. CDR3 coding DNA: TGTGCTTATAAGAGCGCGTGGGCCCATCCTCTCAAAGACCGGTACTGGGGGATACCAATCTCCGATAAACTCATCTTT.

In this sample, this clone turned up a few times. TCRdb lists the protein of a much larger clone for this DNA, which differs at residue 17, so this is likely a read error; the protein given here is translated from the DNA itself. V and J are TRDV3 and TRDJ1, with 10 bases that match TRDD3. No J gene was available from TCRdb, and it was assigned here by a germline match of the DNA. Trimming removed 1 base from V and 6 bases from J; junction bases left unmatched: 29. Germline V CDR1 and CDR2: TVYSNPD, GDNSRS (reference sequence). The CDR3 has 21 residues. The CDR3 reads CAFNSRHFHYWGMNIPYKLIF. The CDR3 nucleotides are TGTGCCTTTAATTCGCGCCACTTCCACTACTGGGGGATGAATATCCCCTATAAACTCATCTTT. The full variable domain, rest sourced from reference TRDV3 and TRDJ1, is CDKVTQSSPDQTVASGSEVVLLCTYDTVYSNPDLFWYRIRPDYSFQFVFYGDNSRSEGADFTQGRFSVKHILTQKAFHLVISPVRTEDSATYYCAFNSRHFHYWGMNIPYKLIFGKGTRVTVEP.

Notes on this clone: A single base is all that separates this from a far larger clone, so a read error is likely. The sample holds other DNA sequences that translate to the same CDR3. The V gene is TRDV2; the J gene was not called; whether TRDD3, the table's D call, matches the DNA was not checked. Germline assignment: CDR1 GEAIGNYY and CDR2 EKD. The CDR3 totals 17 residues. This CDR3 is CACDTVGEAPRTDKLIF. In DNA form, the CDR3 reads TGTGCCTGTGACACCGTGGGGGAGGCCCCGAGAACCGATAAACTCATTTTT.

This clone has ten or more counts. The protein given by TCRdb reflects a much larger clone and differs at residue 20 from this DNA's translation, likely from a read error; the protein shown is the DNA's translation. V usage is TRDV2 and J usage is TRDJ1; 12 positions match TRDD3. The J gene was missing in TCRdb and was found by matching the end of the DNA to germline. This CDR3 contains 24 residues. Germline-derived CDR1 and CDR2 are GEAIGNYY and EKD. CDR3 protein: CACDTLPGGYADAQPKLYTGKLIF. CDR3 in DNA: TGTGCCTGTGACACTCTTCCTGGGGGATACGCGGATGCACAACCCAAATTGTACACCGGTAAACTCATCTTT.